These 30 T cell receptor beta chains were all obtained from the same sample, sequenced in a study of blood T cell repertoires in COVID-19. Assay: immunoSEQ multiplex PCR; the TCRdb copy retains only in-frame clones and omits some. The sample holds roughly 240,000 clones; around four fifths are singletons and the top ten take about 5%. The sample consisted of peripheral blood. The receptors shown here come from a man aged 60-69 years who had recovered from COVID-19.

The rearrangement links TRBV2 to TRBJ1-2; TRBD1 agrees at 10 bases. The CDR3 is made up of 16 amino acids. V gave up 5 bases and J gave up 2 bases; unmatched junction bases: 8. Germline V gene data show CDR1 as SNHLY and CDR2 as FYNNEI. CDR3 sequence reads: CASSRGQGRRNYGYTF. CDR3 sequence (DNA): TGTGCCAGCAGTAGGGGACAGGGGCGCCGGAACTATGGCTACACCTTC. The full variable domain, with the rest looked up from reference TRBV2 and TRBJ1-2, is EPEVTQTPSHQVTQMGQEVILRCVPISNHLYFYWYRQILGQKVEFLVSFYNNEISEKSEIFDDQFSVERPDGSNFTLKIRSTKLEDSAMYFCASSRGQGRRNYGYTFGSGTRLTVV.

This chain joins TRBV5-1 and TRBJ2-3, with D unclear. Germline loops: CDR1 SGHRS, CDR2 YFSETQ. The CDR3 is 14 residues long. Trimming took 5 bases from V and 0 from J, leaving 10 bases between them. DNA for the CDR3: TGCGCCAGCAGTTATAGATCTAGCACAGATACGCAGTATTTT. Its translation is CASSYRSSTDTQYF.

V gene TRBV13 combines with J gene TRBJ2-3; TRBD2 might be the D (5 bases). The CDR3 is made up of 13 amino acids. Trimming took 7 bases from V and 5 from J, leaving 13 bases between them. Germline-derived CDR1 and CDR2 are PRHDT and FYEKMQ (reference sequence). Here the CDR3 reads CASKRWGRDTQYF. The CDR3 DNA reads TGTGCCAGCAAGCGGTGGGGAAGAGATACGCAGTATTTT.

The chain carries TRBV5-4 and TRBJ2-5; D is possibly TRBD1 (6 bases). Trimming shortened V by 2 bases and J by 5 bases, and 10 bases separated the two germline ends. Germline lookup yields CDR1 SGHNT and CDR2 YYREEE (reference sequence). The CDR3 length is 13 residues. CDR3 DNA sequence: TGTGCCAGCAGCTTACAGGGTTCTGAGACCCAGTACTTC. This translates into CASSLQGSETQYF.

V gene TRBV12-3 or TRBV12-4 combines with J gene TRBJ1-1; weak D call: TRBD1 (5 bases). The CDR3 is made up of 13 amino acids. V shed 6 bases and J shed 4 bases, with 12 bases lying between them. The CDR3 nucleotides read TGTGCCAGCAGGATCCAGGGTGTCACTGAAGCTTTCTTT. Its translation: CASRIQGVTEAFF.

There are a few counts of this clone. The same CDR3 is also encoded by other DNA sequences in this sample. This rearrangement joins TRBV2 to TRBJ1-5, with a tentative D call TRBD1 (5 bases). The CDR3 is made up of 14 amino acids. CDR1 and CDR2 (germline): SNHLY, FYNNEI. Trimming removed 2 bases at V and 4 bases at J, with 9 bases between. The CDR3, as DNA: TGTGCCAGCAGTGAATTGGCAGGGAATCAGCCCCAGCATTTT. Protein sequence: CASSELAGNQPQHF.

The chain recombines TRBV15 with TRBJ2-1, with D tentatively TRBD2 (6 bases). Between the trimmed V and J ends, which lost 2 bases and 6 bases, there was a span of 14 bases. Germline loops: CDR1 LNHNV, CDR2 YYDKDF (reference sequence). The CDR3 loop spans 15 amino acids. DNA of the CDR3: TGTGCCACCAGCAGACCGGGGGAGGCCTCCAATGAGCAGTTCTTC. Translating gives CATSRPGEASNEQFF.

V and J are TRBV19 and TRBJ1-2; no clear D. The V end lost 10 bases, the J end lost 4 bases, and 16 bases lay between the germline ends. Germline CDR1 reads LNHDA; CDR2 reads SQIVND (reference sequence). This CDR3 is 13 amino acids long. CDR3 sequence (DNA): TGTGCCAACCCCCGTGGGTGGAGCTATGGCTACACCTTC. Translated, it gives CANPRGWSYGYTF. The whole variable domain, remainder taken from reference TRBV19 and TRBJ1-2, is DGGITQSPKYLFRKEGQNVTLSCEQNLNHDAMYWYRQDPGQGLRLIYYSQIVNDFQKGDIAEGYSVSREKKESFPLTVTSAQKNPTAFYLCANPRGWSYGYTFGSGTRLTVV.

Points on this clone: Within the sample, other DNA sequences also encode this same CDR3. The rearrangement uses TRBV28 and TRBJ1-1, with TRBD1 matching 8 bases. V trimming: 1 base; J trimming: 1 base; junction bases outside the gene matches: 2. CDR1 is MDHEN and CDR2 is SYDVKM in the germline V gene. This CDR3 is built from 15 residues. The CDR3 protein is CASSLLGTGNTEAFF. The CDR3 DNA is TGTGCCAGCAGTTTATTAGGGACAGGGAACACTGAAGCTTTCTTT.

The rearrangement joins TRBV2 to TRBJ1-4; D gene uncertain. Germline-derived CDR1 and CDR2 are SNHLY and FYNNEI. Trimming took 3 bases from V and 4 from J, leaving 18 bases between them. The CDR3 is 17 amino acids. The CDR3 loop reads CASSEGGPRRGNEKLFF. Here the CDR3 DNA reads TGTGCCAGCAGTGAGGGCGGACCGCGACGGGGTAATGAAAAACTGTTTTTT.

The V gene is TRBV19, the J gene TRBJ2-7; 10 positions agree with TRBD1. J lost 2 bases, V lost 5 bases, and 6 bases had no gene match. The CDR3 covers 15 residues. From germline, CDR1 is LNHDA and CDR2 SQIVND (reference sequence). The chain's CDR3 is CASSGTGTGAYEQYF. The CDR3 nucleotides read TGTGCCAGTAGTGGAACCGGGACAGGGGCCTACGAGCAGTACTTC.

This clone occurred a few times. The V and J genes are TRBV7-7 and TRBJ2-5; TRBD2 matches 9 bases. CDR1 and CDR2 (germline): SSHAT, FNYEAQ (reference sequence). This CDR3 region has 15 residues. The V gene end was trimmed by 5 bases and the J gene end by 5 bases; junction bases not matched to a gene: 9. For the CDR3, the DNA is TGTGCCAGCAGCCCGGGGACTAGCTCGGCGGAGACCCAGTACTTC. Protein: CASSPGTSSAETQYF. Filled out from reference TRBV7-7 and TRBJ2-5, the complete variable domain reads GAGVSQSPRYKVTKRGQDVTLRCDPISSHATLYWYQQALGQGPEFLTYFNYEAQPDKSGLPSDRFSAERPEGSISTLTIQRTEQRDSAMYRCASSPGTSSAETQYFGPGTRLLVL.

The rearrangement links TRBV6-6 to TRBJ1-5; 11 bases fit TRBD1. CDR3 length equals 18 residues. J was trimmed by 0 bases and V by 5 bases; bases with no gene match: 9. Germline loops: CDR1 MNHNY, CDR2 SVGAGI (reference sequence). CDR3 sequence reads: CASSPGTGGIGSNQPQHF. CDR3 DNA: TGTGCCAGCAGTCCCGGGACAGGGGGTATCGGTAGCAATCAGCCCCAGCATTTT.

This chain uses TRBV18 with TRBJ1-1; D might be TRBD1 (5 bases). Deletions cut 2 bases from V and 10 bases from J, with 14 bases between. This CDR3 is built from 13 residues. CDR1 and CDR2 from the germline V gene are KGHSH and LQKENI. The CDR3 spells CASSPYKGASAFF. CDR3 DNA sequence: TGTGCCAGCTCACCATATAAAGGGGCTTCAGCTTTCTTT.

The rearrangement uses TRBV2 and TRBJ2-1, with 15 positions matching TRBD2. The length of the CDR3 is 16 residues. Germline CDR1 is SNHLY and CDR2 is FYNNEI. V dropped 6 bases and J dropped 5; count of bases not matched to a gene: 5. The CDR3 bases are TGTGCCAGCAGCCGGACTAGCGGGGGGGCCAACAATGAGCAGTTCTTC. Amino acid sequence: CASSRTSGGANNEQFF.

This chain connects TRBV19 to TRBJ2-1; 9 bases fit TRBD2. Per germline, CDR1 LNHDA and CDR2 SQIVND (reference sequence). The V segment lost 4 bases and the J segment 6 bases; nucleotides outside the gene matches: 1. The CDR3 runs to 13 residues. For the CDR3, the DNA is TGTGCCAGTAGTAAAGCGGGAGGCAATGAGCAGTTCTTC. Its translation is CASSKAGGNEQFF.

This sequence joins TRBV19 and TRBJ1-2; no reliable D call. V lost 6 bases and J lost 5, with 10 bases in between. The CDR3 has 12 amino acids. Per the germline V gene, CDR1 is LNHDA and CDR2 is SQIVND (reference sequence). CDR3 in amino acids: CASRTGAYGYTF. The CDR3 DNA follows: TGTGCCAGTAGGACGGGAGCTTATGGCTACACCTTC.

J is TRBJ2-7 and V is TRBV27, with TRBD1 as a possible D gene (6 bases). This CDR3 region has 16 residues. Trimming removed 3 bases from V and 4 bases from J, with 19 bases in between. CDR1 is MNHEY, CDR2 SMNVEV, per germline (reference sequence). The CDR3 spells CASSLRTGTRLYEQYF. For the CDR3, the DNA is TGTGCCAGCAGTTTGCGAACCGGGACACGGCTTTACGAGCAGTACTTC.

The chain couples TRBV7-2 to TRBJ2-7; TRBD1 aligns across 9 bases. The V and J ends lost 5 bases and 1 base, in that order; junction bases with no gene match: 3. The V gene's germline CDR1 is SGHTA and CDR2 FQGNSA. There are 14 residues in the CDR3. CDR3 protein: CASSTGQGSYEQYF. CDR3 bases: TGTGCCAGCAGCACAGGACAGGGGTCCTACGAGCAGTACTTC.

This chain connects TRBV5-1 to TRBJ2-7, with a weak D call TRBD1 (6 bases). This CDR3 spans 13 amino acids. Germline CDR1 is SGHRS and CDR2 is YFSETQ. V gave up 3 bases and J gave up 6 bases, with 13 bases separating them. The DNA for the CDR3 is TGCGCCAGCAGCTCAGGACAGACTCTCGAGCAGTACTTC. Translated, it gives CASSSGQTLEQYF.

The CDR3 reads CATPEDVALQYF. In DNA form, the CDR3 reads TGTGCCACCCCCGAAGACGTAGCTCTCCAGTACTTC. This chain joins TRBV15 and TRBJ2-7; no reliable D call. CDR1 is LNHNV and CDR2 is YYDKDF in the germline V gene (reference sequence). The CDR3 runs to 12 residues. The V end was cut by 8 bases, the J end by 10 bases, with 18 bases between.

This clone has a handful of counts. This chain joins TRBV29-1 and TRBJ1-2; D not certain. The germline CDR1 and CDR2 sequences are SQVTM and ANQGSEA. The length of the CDR3 is 12 residues. Deletions cut 0 bases from V and 8 bases from J, with 10 bases between. Here the CDR3 DNA reads TGCAGCGTTGAAGATCCCGGGTACGGCTACACCTTC. As protein: CSVEDPGYGYTF.

This chain uses TRBV25-1 with TRBJ2-3, with D tentatively TRBD1 (7 bases). The length of the CDR3 is 13 residues. Between the trimmed V and J ends, which lost 3 bases and 4 bases, there was a span of 8 bases. Germline loops: CDR1 MGHDK, CDR2 SYGVNS. The CDR3 loop is CASSDRGADTQYF. The CDR3 DNA follows: TGTGCCAGCAGTGACAGGGGGGCAGATACGCAGTATTTT. Based on the CDR3 plus reference TRBV25-1 and TRBJ2-3, the full variable domain is EADIYQTPRYLVIGTGKKITLECSQTMGHDKMYWYQQDPGMELHLIHYSYGVNSTEKGDLSSESTVSRIRTEHFPLTLESARPSHTSQYLCASSDRGADTQYFGPGTRLTVL.

This clone was picked up a small number of times. The chain links TRBV28 to TRBJ1-2; D is perhaps TRBD1 (5 bases). The ends were cut back, 5 bases at V and 2 bases at J, with 12 bases in the middle. The germline V gene encodes CDR1 MDHEN and CDR2 SYDVKM. The CDR3 loop spans 14 amino acids. The CDR3 here is CASSGTTVNYGYTF. CDR3 nucleotides: TGTGCCAGCAGTGGCACGACAGTAAACTATGGCTACACCTTC.

This chain links TRBV2 with TRBJ2-6; TRBD2 is a possible D gene (5 bases). CDR3 length: 18 amino acids. Per germline, CDR1 SNHLY and CDR2 FYNNEI. The V end lost 6 bases, the J end lost 0 bases, and 18 bases lay between the germline ends. The CDR3 spells CASSINGSQSSGANVLTF. CDR3 coding DNA: TGTGCCAGCAGCATAAATGGGAGTCAGAGCTCTGGGGCCAACGTCCTGACTTTC.

V and J are TRBV7-7 and TRBJ2-5, with 8 bases identical to TRBD2. The CDR3 is 15 residues long. From germline, CDR1 is SSHAT and CDR2 FNYEAQ (reference sequence). V lost 5 bases and J lost 1; bases outside the gene matches: 6. CDR3 sequence (DNA): TGTGCCAGCAGCACTAGCGGATTAGCCCAAGAGACCCAGTACTTC. It is translated as CASSTSGLAQETQYF.

The chain joins TRBV7-2 to TRBJ1-1, with 10 positions matching TRBD1. The CDR3 length is 15 residues. From germline, CDR1 is SGHTA and CDR2 FQGNSA. After removal of 2 bases from V and 1 base from J, the junction contained 1 base not matched to a gene. DNA of the CDR3: TGTGCCAGCAGCTTAAGGACAGGGGGGAACACTGAAGCTTTCTTT. This gives the protein CASSLRTGGNTEAFF.

The sample holds many counts of this clone. The rearrangement links TRBV5-1 to TRBJ2-1; TRBD2 matches 13 bases. This CDR3 contains 15 residues. CDR1 and CDR2 (germline): SGHRS, YFSETQ. Germline trimming cut 6 bases from V and 5 bases from J; bases unmatched to any gene: 5. CDR3 in DNA: TGCGCCAGCACCCAGACTAGCGGGAGGAACAATGAGCAGTTCTTC. Amino acids: CASTQTSGRNNEQFF.

The sample holds one count of this clone. V usage is TRBV28 and J usage is TRBJ1-3; D uncertain. CDR1 is MDHEN, CDR2 SYDVKM, per germline. Trimming cost V 3 bases and J 2 bases, with 8 bases left between them. The CDR3 consists of 14 residues. This CDR3 is CASSFTRTGNTIYF. Here the CDR3 DNA reads TGTGCCAGCAGTTTTACCAGGACTGGAAACACCATATATTTT.

The J gene is TRBJ1-1, the V gene TRBV4-1, with D possibly matching TRBD1 (5 bases). The CDR3 covers 12 residues. Trimming shortened V by 2 bases and J by 11 bases, and 12 bases separated the two germline ends. The germline gives CDR1 MGHRA, CDR2 YSYEKL. Written as DNA, the CDR3 is TGCGCCAGCAGCCAAACAGGTCGCCTGGCTTTCTTT. It translates to CASSQTGRLAFF.